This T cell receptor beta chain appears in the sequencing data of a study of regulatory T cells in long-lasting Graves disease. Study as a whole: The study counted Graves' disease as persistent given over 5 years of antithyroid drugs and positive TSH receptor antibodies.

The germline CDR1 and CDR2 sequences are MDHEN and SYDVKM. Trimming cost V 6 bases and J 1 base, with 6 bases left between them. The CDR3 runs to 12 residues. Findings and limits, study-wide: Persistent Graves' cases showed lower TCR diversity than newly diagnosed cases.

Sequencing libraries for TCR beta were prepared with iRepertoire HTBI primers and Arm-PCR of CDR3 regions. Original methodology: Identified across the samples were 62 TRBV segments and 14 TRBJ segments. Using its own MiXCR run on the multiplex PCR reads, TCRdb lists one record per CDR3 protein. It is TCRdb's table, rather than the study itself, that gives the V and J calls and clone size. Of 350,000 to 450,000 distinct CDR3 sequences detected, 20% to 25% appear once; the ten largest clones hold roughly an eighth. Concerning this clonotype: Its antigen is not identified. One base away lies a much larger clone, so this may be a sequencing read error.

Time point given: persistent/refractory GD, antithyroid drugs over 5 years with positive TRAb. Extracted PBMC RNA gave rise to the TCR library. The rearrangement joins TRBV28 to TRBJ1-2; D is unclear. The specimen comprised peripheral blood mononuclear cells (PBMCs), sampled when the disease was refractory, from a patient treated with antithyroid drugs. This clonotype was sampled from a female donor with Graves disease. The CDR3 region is CASRADNYGYTF. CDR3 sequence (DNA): TGTGCCAGCAGGGCAGATAACTATGGCTACACCTTC.